Presented here are 24 T cell receptor beta chains from one specimen sequenced in a study of T-cell memory formation after mild COVID-19. TCRdb itself ran the 5' RACE reads through MiXCR, one entry per CDR3 protein. The profile shows roughly 200,000 distinct CDR3 sequences, around 8.8% of them singletons. Input material: PBMCs or a T cell subset sorted from them (not recorded which). These receptors all come from a young man who had mild COVID-19 (a few samples of this study predate the infection). Cell type and time point are not known.

The chain has TRBV18 and TRBJ2-3, with D tentatively TRBD2 (5 bases). From germline, CDR1 is KGHSH and CDR2 LQKENI. Trimming stripped 8 bases from V and 6 bases from J, with 18 bases between. The CDR3 length is 14 residues. CDR3 in DNA: TGTGCCAGCGCAATAAGCGGCCGCTCGGATACGCAGTATTTT. This translates into CASAISGRSDTQYF.

The J gene is TRBJ2-1, the V gene TRBV14; perhaps TRBD2 as D (6 bases). Trimming cost V 0 bases and J 7 bases, with 10 bases left between them. Per the germline V gene, CDR1 is SGHDN and CDR2 is FVKESK. The CDR3 extends over 14 amino acids. The CDR3 loop is CASSQELAWNEQFF. The CDR3 DNA reads TGTGCCAGCAGCCAAGAACTAGCATGGAATGAGCAGTTCTTC.

This clonotype came up a few times. The chain joins TRBV4-1 to TRBJ1-3; D is unclear. Germline V gene sequence: CDR1 MGHRA, CDR2 YSYEKL. V was pared by 0 bases and J by 14 bases, with 23 bases between. There are 16 residues in the CDR3. CDR3 coding DNA: TGCGCCAGCAGCCAAGATTCCGGCAGACCTCCTCTTATGGTATATTTT. Translated, it gives CASSQDSGRPPLMVYF.

This clonotype was observed a few times. The rearrangement joins TRBV3-1 to TRBJ1-3, with 7 nucleotides matching TRBD1. The CDR3 loop spans 15 amino acids. Trimming cost V 4 bases and J 1 base; bases outside gene matches: 4. The V gene's germline CDR1 is LGHDT and CDR2 YNNKEL (reference sequence). The CDR3: CASSPSTGSGNTIYF. CDR3 DNA: TGTGCCAGCAGCCCCTCGACAGGGTCTGGAAACACCATATATTTT.

Only a few counts were recorded for this clonotype. The chain links TRBV12-3 or TRBV12-4 to TRBJ2-2, with 9 bases that match TRBD2. The CDR3 runs to 13 residues. J lost 7 bases, V lost 7 bases, and 4 bases had no gene match. The DNA of the CDR3 is TGTGCCAGCATCCAGCGGGGGGTCGGGGAGCTGTTTTTT. This translates into CASIQRGVGELFF.

A few counts support this clonotype. The gene calls are TRBV12-3 or TRBV12-4 and TRBJ1-5; D gene ambiguous. The CDR3 sequence is 14 residues long. Trimming took 1 base from V and 2 from J, leaving 6 bases between them. The CDR3 loop reads CASSLGWGNQPQHF. The CDR3 DNA follows: TGTGCCAGCAGTTTAGGATGGGGCAATCAGCCCCAGCATTTT.

This clonotype showed up just a few times. This chain joins TRBV10-3 and TRBJ2-5; 16 bases are shared with TRBD2. Germline lookup yields CDR1 ENHRY and CDR2 SYGVKD. J was trimmed by 0 bases and V by 0 bases; bases with no gene match: 4. This CDR3 is built from 19 residues. CDR3 in DNA: TGTGCCATCAGTGAGTCCGGGACTAGCGGGGGGGCCGACCAAGAGACCCAGTACTTC. Translated, it gives CAISESGTSGGADQETQYF.

This clonotype was counted many times. This rearrangement joins TRBV12-3 or TRBV12-4 to TRBJ2-3, with D possibly matching TRBD1 (5 bases). This CDR3 spans 13 amino acids. Trimming took off 6 bases at V and 2 bases at J, with 9 bases between the two ends. This chain's CDR3 is CASRPTATDTQYF. CDR3 sequence (DNA): TGTGCCAGCAGACCGACAGCCACAGATACGCAGTATTTT.

This clonotype has more than one count but fewer than ten. The chain has TRBV6-5 and TRBJ1-3; no clear D. V shed 0 bases and J shed 2 bases, with 8 bases lying between them. The CDR3 runs to 15 residues. CDR1 is MNHEY and CDR2 is SVGAGI in the germline V gene. As DNA, the CDR3 is TGTGCCAGCAGTTACTCAGGCAGACCTGGAAACACCATATATTTT. It specifies CASSYSGRPGNTIYF.

Many counts were recorded for this clonotype. This sequence joins TRBV30 and TRBJ1-5, with 11 bases identical to TRBD1. Germline values: CDR1 GTSNPN, CDR2 SVGIG (reference sequence). This CDR3 region has 13 residues. V lost 5 bases to trimming and J lost 5 bases; unmatched junction nucleotides: 2. CDR3 region: CAWAGQGDQPQHF. CDR3 bases: TGTGCCTGGGCGGGACAGGGGGATCAGCCCCAGCATTTT.

V gene TRBV11-2 combines with J gene TRBJ2-1; 9 bases line up with TRBD1. The J segment lost 6 bases and the V segment lost 4 bases, leaving 10 bases of the junction unmatched. The germline V gene encodes CDR1 SGHAT and CDR2 FQNNGV. There are 16 residues in the CDR3. CDR3 coding DNA: TGTGCCAGCAGCTCCATACAGGGGGCTTTCCTCAATGAGCAGTTCTTC. Amino acids: CASSSIQGAFLNEQFF.

V is TRBV29-1 and J is TRBJ1-1; the D gene is possibly TRBD1 (5 bases). V dropped 0 bases and J dropped 10 bases, with 18 bases sitting between them. The CDR3 loop spans 14 amino acids. Germline loops: CDR1 SQVTM, CDR2 ANQGSEA. Written as DNA, the CDR3 is TGCAGCGTTGAAGATCTCGGGACGACGGGTAGAGCTTTCTTT. Amino acid sequence: CSVEDLGTTGRAFF.

The sample holds a few counts of this clonotype. The genes are TRBV11-2 and TRBJ1-2; D remains unclear. CDR3 length equals 12 residues. The germline V gene has CDR1 SGHAT and CDR2 FQNNGV. Deletions cut 7 bases from V and 4 bases from J, with 10 bases between. CDR3 protein: CASTGRSYGYTF. CDR3 nucleotides: TGTGCCAGCACCGGACGGAGCTATGGCTACACCTTC.

This clonotype was seen ten or more times. The chain joins TRBV2 to TRBJ2-7; 12 bases agree with TRBD1. Germline values: CDR1 SNHLY, CDR2 FYNNEI. The length of the CDR3 is 13 residues. Trimming cost V 9 bases and J 7 bases; bases outside gene matches: 7. CDR3 sequence: CASSGTGGGEQYF. CDR3 coding DNA: TGTGCCAGTTCCGGGACAGGGGGCGGGGAGCAGTACTTC.

The CDR3 protein is CASGFPLGTVGNTIYF. The CDR3 region has the DNA TGTGCCAGCGGATTCCCTCTGGGGACAGTCGGAAACACCATATATTTT. V usage is TRBV12-3 or TRBV12-4 and J usage is TRBJ1-3, with 7 bases lining up with TRBD1. J was trimmed by 4 bases and V by 8 bases; bases with no gene match: 14. The CDR3 length is 16 residues.

This clonotype was detected many times. The chain has TRBV28 and TRBJ1-5; a possible D gene is TRBD1 (5 bases). The germline gives CDR1 MDHEN, CDR2 SYDVKM. V was shortened by 7 bases and J by 2 bases, with 9 bases between the two germline ends. The CDR3 runs 13 residues. CDR3: CASNRYGNQPQHF. The CDR3 DNA reads TGTGCCAGCAACAGGTACGGCAATCAGCCCCAGCATTTT.

This CDR3 is CASSAPLAGKETQYF. The CDR3 coding sequence is TGTGCCAGCAGCGCGCCACTAGCGGGGAAAGAGACCCAGTACTTC. The rearrangement joins TRBV5-6 to TRBJ2-5; 10 nucleotides match TRBD2. V lost 4 bases to trimming and J lost 3 bases; unmatched junction nucleotides: 6. CDR3 size: 15 residues. CDR1 is SGHDT, CDR2 YYEEEE, per germline.

This chain links TRBV12-3 or TRBV12-4 with TRBJ1-2; D is unresolved. CDR3 length equals 14 residues. The V end lost 6 bases, the J end lost 6 bases, and 17 bases lay between the germline ends. CDR3: CASRSLWAPDGYTF. In DNA form, the CDR3 reads TGTGCCAGCAGGAGCCTTTGGGCACCAGATGGCTACACCTTC.

V gene TRBV7-2 combines with J gene TRBJ2-3; unclear D gene. Trimming took off 3 bases at V and 3 bases at J, with 10 bases between the two ends. The CDR3 has 14 amino acids. The germline gives CDR1 SGHTA, CDR2 FQGNSA. For the CDR3, the DNA is TGTGCCAGCAGCTTGTCACGTTGGACAGATACGCAGTATTTT. It translates to CASSLSRWTDTQYF.

V and J are TRBV12-3 or TRBV12-4 and TRBJ2-3; D is unclear. The V end lost 3 bases, the J end lost 4 bases, and 11 bases lay between the germline ends. The CDR3 runs to 14 residues. CDR3 residues: CASSFPSGPDTQYF. In DNA, the CDR3 is TGTGCCAGCAGTTTTCCGTCCGGTCCAGATACGCAGTATTTT.

The table lists this clonotype with many counts. CDR3 DNA sequence: TGTGCCAGCAGCTTTTACGAGGGGGGCTACAATGAGCAGTTCTTC. Its translation is CASSFYEGGYNEQFF. The J gene is TRBJ2-1, the V gene TRBV11-3, with D perhaps matching TRBD1 or TRBD2 (6 bases each). In germline, CDR1 is SGHNT, CDR2 YENEEA. This CDR3 comprises 15 residues. V was cut by 3 bases and J by 3 bases, with 12 bases left in between.

J is TRBJ2-7 and V is TRBV21-1. TRBV21-1 is termed a pseudogene. The CDR3 runs to 13 residues. CDR3 protein: CASSRAGSYEQYF. The DNA for the CDR3 is TGTGCCAGCAGCCGAGCAGGCAGCTACGAGCAGTACTTC.

Regarding this clonotype: One junction end does not reproduce the germline sequence, and a read error may be involved. J is TRBJ1-1 and V is TRBV5-6; the match to TRBD1 covers 7 bases. Germline CDR1 SGHDT, CDR2 YYEEEE. This CDR3 region has 15 residues. The CDR3 DNA reads TGTTCCAGCTCTCGGGAAGGGGGCGCGAACACTGAAGCTTTCTTT. Amino acids: CSSSREGGANTEAFF.

This chain joins TRBV12-3 or TRBV12-4 and TRBJ2-2; weak D call: TRBD1 (6 bases). This CDR3 has 17 amino acids. The germline V and J ends were trimmed by 3 bases and 2 bases, with 16 bases remaining between them. The CDR3 DNA reads TGTGCCAGCAGTTTTCGGGCGACGGACAGAAACACCGGGGAGCTGTTTTTT. Translation: CASSFRATDRNTGELFF.